This T cell receptor (beta chain) is from a study of blood T cells in healthy people across ages. Through a sample-barcoded 5' primer and a J-beta primer mix, a second PCR was run for about 6 to 11 cycles. Via MiXCR, TCRdb re-called the 5' RACE reads, giving one row per CDR3 protein. The sample holds about 780,000 distinct CDR3 sequences; less than 60% are singletons and the top ten take roughly 18%. Germline V lookup: CDR1 LGHNA, CDR2 YNFKEQ. The CDR3 is 14 amino acids. General study points: The fall in TCR beta diversity per million T cells was roughly linear with age. PBMCs were not sorted, which prevented a conclusive comparison of naive versus antigen-experienced cells.

This clonotype has only one observation. No antigen is known for it. At one boundary the junction diverges from the germline segment, which might be a read error. The receptor was derived from an older man in good health. The gene calls are TRBV4-2 and TRBJ1-4; D is ambiguous. Sequenced input: blood. CDR3 amino acids: CTSSAPGDGEKLFF. In DNA form, the CDR3 reads TGTACCAGCAGCGCCCCGGGAGACGGAGAAAAACTGTTTTTT.